These T cell receptor beta chains were read from a single sample in a study of technical replicates of blood from a handful of donors. Sequencing used immunoSEQ multiplex PCR; TCRdb keeps in-frame clones, though not all of them. This sample has more than 60,000 clones, with over 90% found just once. Sequencing input: T cells isolated from PBMCs. These receptors came from a human donor in good health. The conserved cysteine and the conserved F or W are not part of the CDR3 here.

j_call,v_call,cdr3_aa
TRBJ1-1,TRBV11-3,ASSLDWPGQAIRRAF
TRBJ2-1,TRBV12-5,ASGAKDREYNEQF
TRBJ1-3,TRBV5-6,ASSYGGRSGNTIY
TRBJ1-2,TRBV5-1,ASSFQGYYGYT
TRBJ2-5,TRBV5-1,ASSLASQETQY
TRBJ1-1,TRBV6-1,ASSPGKGNTEAF
TRBJ1-1,TRBV4-1,ASSQDTRASTEAF
TRBJ2-3,TRBV27,ASSFKVASTDTQY
TRBJ1-5,TRBV19,ASTTQGNQPQH
TRBJ1-5,TRBV7-9,ASSSQSGQANFNQPQH
TRBJ1-5,TRBV4-1,ASSQGGHRGLQPQH
TRBJ2-7,TRBV5-1,ASRGGINEQY
TRBJ1-1,TRBV11-3,ASSLRDRATEAF
TRBJ1-1,TRBV5-5,ASSRDSGAF
TRBJ1-2,TRBV7-2,ASSSYRVDNYGYT
TRBJ2-5,TRBV2,ASGGQVETQY
TRBJ2-1,TRBV15,ATLHGTSGDEQF
TRBJ1-5,TRBV19,ASSRGVGQPQH
TRBJ2-3,TRBV19,ASKAGTSTDTQY
TRBJ2-1,TRBV6-5,ASSYFGPYNEQF
TRBJ1-2,TRBV19,ASSIDSLGLNYGYT
TRBJ1-1,TRBV6-5,ASGLRGPDAEAF
TRBJ2-3,TRBV7-8,ASSGLAVTDTQY
TRBJ1-6,TRBV7-2,ASSLLAGYNSPLH
TRBJ2-7,TRBV9,ASSAYTGIGAYEQY
TRBJ2-3,TRBV10-3,AITASGGPDTQY
TRBJ1-2,TRBV6-1,AIQATGGARYGYT
TRBJ1-4,TRBV30,ASGLRHEKLF
TRBJ2-1,TRBV7-6,ASSLSDYNNEQF
TRBJ2-1,TRBV25-1,ASSGSGDNEQF
TRBJ2-7,TRBV5-1,ASSLGEPGQGYEQY
TRBJ2-7,TRBV25-1,ASSDPSGTSGTYEQY
TRBJ2-3,TRBV5-4,ASSLASGSADTQY
TRBJ1-6,TRBV6-5,ASRPGNNSPLH